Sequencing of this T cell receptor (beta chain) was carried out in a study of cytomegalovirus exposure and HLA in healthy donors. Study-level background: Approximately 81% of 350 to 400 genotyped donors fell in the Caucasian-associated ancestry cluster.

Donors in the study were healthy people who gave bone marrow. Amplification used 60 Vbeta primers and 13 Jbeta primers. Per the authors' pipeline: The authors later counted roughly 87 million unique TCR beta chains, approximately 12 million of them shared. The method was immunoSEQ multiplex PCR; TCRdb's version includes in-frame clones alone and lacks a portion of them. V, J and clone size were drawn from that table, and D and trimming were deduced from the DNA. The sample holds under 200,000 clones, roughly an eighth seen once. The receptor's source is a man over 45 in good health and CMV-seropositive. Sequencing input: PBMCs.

CDR3: CASRFGGERDTQYF. The CDR3 region has the DNA TGCGCCAGCAGATTCGGGGGGGAGAGAGATACGCAGTATTTT. The V call is TRBV5-1, the J call TRBJ2-3, with 8 bases aligning to TRBD2. The junction had 7 bases not matched to a gene; V was cut back by 5 bases and J by 5 bases. Germline loops: CDR1 SGHRS, CDR2 YFSETQ. The CDR3 is 14 residues long.